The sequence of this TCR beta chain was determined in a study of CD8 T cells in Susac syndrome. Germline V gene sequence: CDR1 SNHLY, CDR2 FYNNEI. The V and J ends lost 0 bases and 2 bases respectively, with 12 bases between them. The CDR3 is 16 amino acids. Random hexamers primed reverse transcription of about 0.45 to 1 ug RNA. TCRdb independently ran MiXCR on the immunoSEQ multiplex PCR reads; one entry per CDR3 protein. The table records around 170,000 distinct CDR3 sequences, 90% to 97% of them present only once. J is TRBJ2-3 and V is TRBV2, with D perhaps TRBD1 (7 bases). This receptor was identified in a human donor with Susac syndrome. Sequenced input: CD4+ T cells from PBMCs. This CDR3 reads CASSEAGRGDTDTQYF. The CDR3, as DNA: TGTGCCAGCAGTGAAGCGGGCAGGGGGGACACAGATACGCAGTATTTT.